The subject of this entry is one T cell receptor beta chain. This clone was counted once. Its antigen target is currently unknown. Per-base qualities were not stored, and no clone one base away is much larger. Patients with autoimmune disease history or receiving systemic immunosuppression were excluded from the trial. In every dose cohort, peripheral blood was drawn for TCR sequencing at baseline, cycle 4 day 1, and cycle 7 day 1. The samples were drawn from a first-in-human, open-label, multicenter phase I dose-escalation trial of ivuxolimab. Adults with locally advanced or metastatic melanoma, renal cell carcinoma, hepatocellular carcinoma or head and neck squamous cell carcinoma were enrolled in the trial. Before TCR sequencing, CD4+ T cells and CD8+ T cells from peripheral blood were sorted into separate populations. This entry is derived from a study of OX40 agonist ivuxolimab in advanced cancers. For context, the study as a whole: Ivuxolimab, which targeted the costimulatory receptor OX40 (CD134), was an agonistic, fully human IgG2 monoclonal antibody. Intravenous ivuxolimab was administered to patients every 2 weeks at six dose levels: 0.01, 0.1, 0.3, 1.5, 3 and 10 mg/kg. Of the approximately 50 patients in dose escalation, about 20 had hepatocellular carcinoma, some 15 had melanoma, 9 had renal cell carcinoma and 9 had head and neck cancer. In the dose-escalation cohort, 70% to 90% of patients were male, and the mean age was roughly 60 years with a range of roughly 23 to 79. Patients were allowed to have had prior anti-PD-1, anti-PD-L1 or anti-CTLA-4 therapy, and around 37% of the dose-escalation patients had previously received checkpoint inhibitors. Partial responses occurred in three dose-escalation patients: two with cutaneous melanoma and one with hepatocellular carcinoma. The purpose of peripheral TCRbeta sequencing was to test whether ivuxolimab changed TCR sequence diversity and led to clonal T-cell expansion. The monotherapy dose-escalation portion (N = 52 patients) of the phase I ivuxolimab trial is reported in the paper. The full study reports these points: Low levels of normalized T-cell clonal expansion were also seen in some patients who did not respond. Clonal expansion of both CD4+ and CD8+ blood T cells was observed from baseline to week 6 at doses 0.1 to 3.0 mg/kg. In the 0.1-3.0 mg/kg groups, partial responders were among the patients with the lowest normalized peripheral clonal expansion, particularly in CD8+ T cells. After ivuxolimab, more expanded clones were found on average in CD8+ T cells than in CD4+ T cells. Antigen specificity was not determined for the clonally expanded peripheral T cells.

Trimmed from V: 5 bases; trimmed from J: 8 bases; junction bases lacking a gene match: 21. From cysteine to phenylalanine, the CDR3 is 19 amino acids long. CDR3 DNA only is kept here, 57 bases in frame from base 1. For CDR1 and CDR2, the germline V gene (reference sequence) lists MNHEY and SMNVEV. For sequencing of the TCRbeta CDR3 region, genomic DNA was extracted from the sorted cells. TCRbeta CDR3 regions were sequenced using the immunoSEQ Assay. The immuneACCESS repertoire file appears here via TCRdb, limited to in-frame rearrangements. These files lack a portion of the clones; in checked studies, under half of the deficit traces to unresolved V genes, and the cause of the others is not known. The sample yields 60,000 or so clones; approximately 87% were counted once. The top ten clonotypes cover about 5.1% of the sample.

The TCR comes from an adult with an advanced solid tumor such as melanoma, head and neck, liver or kidney cancer. The chain is encoded by TRBV27 joined to TRBJ2-1; 10 nucleotides in the junction match TRBD2. The source material was CD4+ or CD8+ T cells sorted from blood, sampled in a trial of the OX40 agonist ivuxolimab. The nucleotide sequence is given as TGTGCCAGCAGTCCAAAGCCCCCAGGGGGAGCGGGAGGGCCCTATGAGCAGTTCTTC. Its translation reads: CASSPKPPGGAGGPYEQFF.